This TCR beta chain was retrieved from a study of control samples from healthy donors and cancer patients. This CDR3 region has 14 residues. The germline V gene encodes CDR1 SGHRS and CDR2 YFSETQ. V was cut by 0 bases and J by 4 bases, with 10 bases left in between. The table came from immunoSEQ multiplex PCR; TCRdb's copy has only in-frame clones and leaves some out. This sample has 70,000 or so clones, with about 87% found just once. The rearrangement links TRBV5-1 to TRBJ1-1; no clear D gene. The specimen sequenced was blood. This TCR was sampled from a man over 45 in good health. CDR3 nucleotide sequence: TGCGCCAGCAGCTTGGAACGATTTATCACTGAAGCTTTCTTT. It yields the protein CASSLERFITEAFF.